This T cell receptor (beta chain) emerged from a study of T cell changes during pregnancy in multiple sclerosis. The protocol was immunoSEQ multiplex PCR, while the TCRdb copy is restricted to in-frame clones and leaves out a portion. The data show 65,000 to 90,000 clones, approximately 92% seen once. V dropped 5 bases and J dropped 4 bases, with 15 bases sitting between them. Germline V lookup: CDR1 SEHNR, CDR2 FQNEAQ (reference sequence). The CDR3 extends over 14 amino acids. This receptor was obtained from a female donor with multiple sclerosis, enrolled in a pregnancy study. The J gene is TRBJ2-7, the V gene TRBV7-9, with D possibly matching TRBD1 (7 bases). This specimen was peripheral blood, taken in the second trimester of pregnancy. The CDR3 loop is CASSLGRGAYEQYF. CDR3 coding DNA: TGTGCCAGCAGCCTCGGCAGGGGGGCTTACGAGCAGTACTTC.